This TCR beta chain was identified in a study of cytomegalovirus exposure and HLA in healthy donors (dated by TCRdb to the late 2010s). Notes on the research overall: An earlier analysis of several hundred of the donors reported approximately 260 Gb of sequence data and 95 million to 130 million unique TCR beta sequences obtained from some 170 million T cells. Typing coverage varied by locus: roughly 629-630 donors for A, B, C, DRB1 and DQB1; approximately 500 for DQA1; more than 600 for DPA1; approximately 470 for DPB1. Because of strong linkage in the cohort, four to six DR-DQ haplotypes were treated as single units for association and clustering. In an earlier analysis of over 550 of the donors, high-throughput TCR beta sequencing was used to judge whether each TCR beta V gene segment behaved as functional or pseudogenic. Genome-wide SNP genotypes for about 55% of the roughly 670 donors were used in a later genetic analysis, which treated that subset as a discovery cohort. The study aimed to test whether signatures of past pathogen exposure could be identified by cataloging public T cell receptors. Rather than drawing on any new phenotypic data, the later analysis identified candidate immune exposures from TCR beta sequences and the way those sequences occurred across donors. All discovery cohort repertoires had been generated using a single sequencing platform. HLA typing covered class I and class II loci at four-digit resolution. Donor age, sex, ethnicity and CMV serostatus were collected together with the repertoire data. To study patterns of TCR occurrence, a later analysis re-analyzed previously published TCR beta repertoires from several hundred donors and added high-resolution HLA genotyping. To predict cytomegalovirus infection status, the study combined high-throughput TCR immunosequencing, statistical association of individual TCRs with disease status, and machine learning. Of the roughly 400 genotyped donors, 81% were placed in the genetic ancestry cluster associated with self-reported Caucasian donors. Among around 400 genotyped donors of the cohort, an average of around 250,000 unique TCR beta nucleotide sequences was sequenced per donor, of which about 18% were non-productive. A separate validation cohort of more than 100 different subjects was used in addition to the roughly 700-subject first cohort. Using immunosequencing, the study profiled T cell repertoires from 666 subjects and related those repertoires to cytomegalovirus serostatus. Roughly 300 gigabases of sequencing data and roughly 80 million unique TCR sequences made up an early release that covered approximately 620 HLA-typed donors.

The cohort comprised some 700 healthy bone marrow donors. At the time of sampling, all cohort members were nominally healthy, though unrecorded immune exposures were likely present. The donor was CMV seropositive and was included in the group of about 290 seropositive cohort members. Each donor provided a peripheral blood sample, and peripheral blood mononuclear cells were used for TCR beta sequencing. Genomic DNA extraction from the blood cell samples was performed with the Qiagen DNeasy Blood Extraction Kit. Notes on this clone: The clone's antigen remains unknown. It has no much larger one-base neighbor in the sample; base qualities were not kept.

Results and caveats for the whole study, not just this receptor: This cohort had only TCR beta chains sequenced, and the lack of alpha or paired-chain data limited which features could be detected. A later analysis associated 17,000 or so TCR beta sequences with specific HLA alleles at a false discovery rate of 0.05. Correlated functional status among segregating V segments might reflect linkage disequilibrium, but an unknown experimental factor could not be ruled out. Roughly uniform sequencing depth across donors was assumed in presence/absence analyses, although this assumption may not hold. Several of the top co-occurrence clusters appeared to be linked to parvovirus B19, influenza, CMV and Epstein-Barr virus, according to a later analysis. Because HLA typing was unavailable for some donors at each locus, only the typed subset was used in association tests. Fewer than 20 rarely observed V segments, including chromosome 9 orphons, were excluded from the earlier analysis of several hundred of the donors because counts were too low. In a later analysis, the rate of TCR association differed among HLA loci, with DRB1 alleles having the most associated TCRs and HLA-C alleles having the fewest. When HLA alleles, especially DR and DQ, strongly co-occurred, attributing TCR associations to individual alleles was difficult. Compared with the 666-donor mean, donors in an Asian-associated ancestry cluster had fewer N-insertions in productive TCRs, according to a later genetic analysis. V-gene and J-gene trimming of TCR beta chains was associated with a missense DCLRE1C variant in a later genetic analysis, and the association was replicated in an independent cohort. A further reported finding was that TCR beta sequences accurately predicted the HLA-A and HLA-B alleles for most subjects in the first cohort. An earlier analysis of approximately 570 of the donors showed that most TCR beta V segments appeared in productive rearrangements either about 87% or about 30% of the time, which broadly matched IMGT annotations. It was suggested by the authors that the approach could potentially be generalized to other disease states and immunological phenotypes. Because the 87-base-pair reads could not distinguish some IMGT-functional V segments, including TRBV6-2 and TRBV6-3, those segments were excluded. In both the original and validation cohorts, the classifier was reported to diagnose cytomegalovirus status with high specificity and sensitivity. The study gave a list of 150 to 200 TCR beta chains associated with cytomegalovirus. In a later analysis, most CMV-associated TCR beta chains were found to appear HLA-restricted, with HLA associations seemingly driven largely by CMV exposure. While some public TCRs were present in many individuals, most TCR sequences turned up only very rarely across donors. In vitro tests confirmed that a few of the cytomegalovirus-associated TCR beta chains recognize cytomegalovirus antigens. A cluster of highly shared sequence variants was judged likely to be a technical artifact of the sequencing pipeline. For the cohort, immune exposure information was limited to CMV serostatus. In a later analysis, HLA-associated TCR beta chains showed more clonal expansion and lower generation probabilities than non-associated chains that were equally common.

A distance of 16 bases separates the germline ends of V and J, which lose 3 bases and 7 bases respectively. From a lookup of the germline V gene, CDR1 and CDR2 are SGDLS and YYNGEE. From cysteine to phenylalanine, the CDR3 is 15 amino acids long. Only CDR3 DNA is held: 45 bases, read in frame from base 1. To prepare the library, the immunoSEQ multiplex PCR assay was applied. For the multiplex PCR, a mixture combining 60 forward primers for TCR Vbeta segments and 13 reverse primers for TCR Jbeta segments was used. The CDR3 region of rearranged TCR beta genes was amplified from genomic DNA with a multiplex PCR assay. The Illumina HiSeq System was used to sequence the amplified TCR beta libraries as 87-base-pair reads. For the original study's pipeline: A later analysis tallied tens of millions of unique TCR beta chains across the 666 repertoires, and some 10 million of those chains were shared by two or more donors. Raw reads were error-corrected and collapsed into unique sequences with a nearest-neighbor algorithm that merged closely related sequences to remove PCR and sequencing errors. V, D and J gene segments were assigned by aligning CDR3 sequences to IMGT reference sequences. For a sequence to be retained, a match of at least six nucleotides to both a V gene segment and a J gene segment was required. Rearrangements were classified as productive when the CDR3 lacked stop codons and remained in frame with V and J, and all other rearrangements were classified as non-productive. Following IMGT convention, CDR3 was defined as the stretch from the second conserved V-encoded cysteine to the conserved J-encoded phenylalanine. Sequences without an unambiguous match to a single V gene segment were excluded from the earlier analysis of about 630 of the donors. An earlier analysis of approximately 590 of the donors classified V segments as functional when productive rearrangements were above 56.7% and as segregating when the standard deviation between donors was above 5%. To diagnose cytomegalovirus status from the catalog of TCR beta chain sequences, a statistical classification framework was built. In a later analysis, TCR nucleotide sequences were compared against IMGT/GENE-DB human TR gene sequences so that V and J genes could be assigned. Using the TCRdist pipeline, a later analysis assigned CDR3 sequences along with most-parsimonious VDJ recombination scenarios. A later analysis defined each TCR beta chain by its CDR3 amino acid sequence plus V-gene family, and excluded reads lacking a unique V-gene family. As a way to deal with suspected cross-contamination and a sequencing artifact, a later analysis dropped nearly 600 nucleotide sequences that were highly shared and had low generation probability. In a later analysis, a clonal expansion index for each public chain was calculated from normalized within-repertoire ranks of inferred template counts. Generation probabilities in a later analysis came from a VDJ recombination model fitted to out-of-frame rearrangements, and those results were checked against IGoR. In a later analysis, hypergeometric tests were used to score TCR-TCR, TCR-HLA and TCR-CMV co-occurrence, with a repertoire-size bias correction applied to TCR pairs. False discovery rates were estimated in a later analysis by permuting HLA or CMV assignments 20 times. In a later analysis, co-occurring TCRs were grouped using DBSCAN, with TCRdist sequence similarity added in when clustering inside HLA-allele-positive subsets. Co-occurrence clustering excluded repertoires with fewer than 30,000 or more than 120,000 public chains, plus five with anomalous nucleotide sharing. TCRdb holds this immuneACCESS table with in-frame rearrangements only. Some clones are missing; in checked studies, unresolved V genes explain under half, and the rest has no known cause. For V, J and clone size, that table is used; D and trimming come from the DNA. Within this sample are some 140,000 clones, with 80% of them counted one time only. The ten largest clones add up to 9.5% to 15% of the sample.

The sequenced material came from PBMCs. The receptor was derived from a young man in good health and CMV-seropositive. The chain employs TRBV9 and TRBJ1-4; tentative D gene TRBD1, with 6 bases matching. The CDR3 protein: CASSAQQGWGEKLFF. The nucleotide sequence is TGTGCCAGCAGCGCACAACAGGGCTGGGGTGAAAAACTGTTTTTT.